A selection of T cell receptor beta chains follows, all from one sample in a study of CD8 T cells in Susac syndrome. A single record per CDR3 protein comes from TCRdb applying MiXCR to the immunoSEQ multiplex PCR reads. The sample carries approximately 130,000 distinct CDR3 sequences, approximately 89% recorded once. The sample was CD8+ T cells from PBMCs. The receptors were gathered from a human donor with multiple sclerosis. CDR3s include the opening cysteine and the closing phenylalanine or tryptophan. Each record gives: clone size, V gene, J gene, D gene, CDR3 protein, CDR3 DNA. A D gene is named only where the DNA matches it firmly. Expanded clones get a size class; other rows say once, few or many, or leave the size out.

-	TRBV20-1	TRBJ1-6	TRBD1	CSAPGQGDSYNSPLHF	TGCAGTGCTCCAGGACAGGGCGACTCCTATAATTCACCCCTCCACTTT
-	TRBV29-1	TRBJ1-1	-	CSVEGGGTEAFF	TGCAGCGTTGAAGGGGGGGGAACTGAAGCTTTCTTT
-	TRBV7-9	TRBJ1-1	-	CASSPMGGETEVFF	TGTGCCAGCAGCCCGATGGGAGGGGAAACTGAAGTTTTCTTT
-	TRBV20-1	TRBJ1-2	TRBD1	CSARDKGRQGGYGYTF	TGCAGTGCTAGAGATAAAGGTCGACAGGGAGGCTATGGCTACACCTTC
-	TRBV6-5	TRBJ2-7	-	CASSPQGPYEQYF	TGTGCCAGCAGTCCCCAAGGTCCCTACGAGCAGTACTTC
-	TRBV5-6	TRBJ1-5	-	CASSAQGWGPQHF	TGTGCCAGCAGCGCACAGGGTTGGGGGCCCCAGCATTTT
-	TRBV9	TRBJ2-2	-	CASSVVSGPTGELFF	TGTGCCAGCAGCGTAGTGTCAGGACCCACCGGGGAGCTGTTTTTT
-	TRBV4-3	TRBJ1-4	-	CASSQGVSEKLFF	TGCGCCAGCAGCCAAGGGGTGTCAGAAAAACTGTTTTTT
-	TRBV6-5	TRBJ2-7	TRBD2	CASSYSGSNDEQYF	TGTGCCAGCAGTTATAGCGGGAGTAACGACGAGCAGTACTTC
-	TRBV30	TRBJ2-5	-	CAQADIPQETQYF	TGTGCCCAAGCGGACATTCCTCAAGAGACCCAGTACTTC
once	TRBV3-1	TRBJ2-2	-	CASSQVTNTGELFF	TGTGCCAGCAGCCAGGTTACGAACACCGGGGAGCTGTTTTTT
few	TRBV27	TRBJ1-1	-	CASSLSKNTEAFF	TGTGCCAGCAGTTTATCTAAGAACACTGAAGCTTTCTTT
once	TRBV6-5	TRBJ2-5	-	CASSYTTGLGETQYF	TGTGCCAGCAGTTACACCACAGGGCTGGGGGAGACCCAGTACTTC
once	TRBV30	TRBJ2-3	-	CAWSVSRPTDTQYF	TGTGCCTGGAGTGTATCCCGGCCCACAGATACGCAGTATTTT
-	TRBV13	TRBJ2-6	-	CASSLGVPSGANVLTF	TGTGCCAGCAGCTTAGGCGTCCCCTCTGGGGCCAACGTCCTGACTTTC
-	TRBV7-3	TRBJ1-1	TRBD1	CASSYAGGTEAFF	TGTGCCAGCAGCTACGCAGGGGGCACTGAAGCTTTCTTT
few	TRBV6-5	TRBJ2-5	-	CASNEGETQYF	TGTGCCAGCAATGAGGGCGAGACCCAGTACTTC